These 8 T cell receptor beta chains were all obtained from the same sample, sequenced in a study of regulatory T cells in long-lasting Graves disease (dated by TCRdb to the early 2020s). Libraries were constructed by multiplex PCR. Sequencing used an Illumina HiSeq 4000. TCR beta libraries were built with iRepertoire HTBI primers and Arm-PCR amplification of CDR3 regions. TCRdb reprocessed the public reads (quality trimming at Q25 with fastp, clone calling with MiXCR) and kept in-frame beta chains. One record per CDR3 amino acid sequence lists the most common genes and DNA. Here the sample has about 430,000 distinct CDR3 sequences; over 12% occur a single time. The top ten clonotypes cover over 7.5% of the sample. Per the publication, the time point label means: newly diagnosed GD, antithyroid drugs for less than 3 months. For both TCR sequencing and RNA sequencing, RNA was extracted from PBMCs using TRIzol.

The same sample was also used in a study of T cells in Graves' hyperthyroidism and ophthalmopathy.

This sample comprised peripheral blood mononuclear cells (PBMCs), obtained at new diagnosis, from a patient treated with antithyroid drugs. The receptors derive from a woman aged 40-49 years with Graves disease. Donor details come from another sample of the same person, matched by shared clones.

This clonotype occurred many times. The chain uses TRBV2 and TRBJ2-5, with a tentative D call TRBD2 (5 bases). V lost 9 bases to trimming and J lost 2 bases, with 13 bases between them. The CDR3 covers 13 residues. The V gene's germline CDR1 is SNHLY and CDR2 FYNNEI. CDR3 in DNA: TGTGCCAGTAGAGGAGCGGTTCAAGAGACCCAGTACTTC. Its protein is CASRGAVQETQYF.

A few counts support this clonotype. The chain joins TRBV27 to TRBJ2-7; unclear D gene. The CDR3 sequence is 15 residues long. Germline CDR1 is MNHEY and CDR2 is SMNVEV (reference sequence). Trimming cost V 3 bases and J 1 base, with 13 bases left between them. The CDR3 is CASSLAFLGSYEQYF. CDR3 in DNA: TGTGCCAGCAGTTTGGCTTTTCTTGGATCCTACGAGCAGTACTTC.

With regard to this clonotype: Since no conserved phenylalanine or tryptophan closes the CDR3, a read error is the likely cause. This sequence joins TRBV15 and TRBJ2-7, with TRBD2 identical over 10 bases. V was clipped by 0 bases and J by 4 bases; unmatched bases: 6. The CDR3 consists of 16 residues. In germline, CDR1 is LNHNV, CDR2 YYDKDF (reference sequence). The DNA for the CDR3 is TGTGCCACCAGCAGAGATCGGGCTAGCGGGAGATACGAGCAGTACCTC. Protein product: CATSRDRASGRYEQYL.

Many counts were recorded for this clonotype. The chain recombines TRBV11-2 with TRBJ2-1; D perhaps matches TRBD1 (6 bases). In germline, CDR1 is SGHAT, CDR2 FQNNGV. The V end was cut by 1 base, the J end by 0 bases, with 16 bases between. The CDR3 has 18 amino acids. CDR3 protein: CASSLGGGGLGSYNEQFF. DNA of the CDR3: TGTGCCAGCAGCTTAGGTGGTGGGGGCTTGGGCTCCTACAATGAGCAGTTCTTC.

In its sample, this clonotype was seen many times. The chain carries TRBV10-3 and TRBJ2-7; D is possibly TRBD2 (6 bases). With 11 bases removed from V and 7 bases from J, the gap between germline ends came to 30 bases. The CDR3 spans 16 residues. The germline CDR1 and CDR2 sequences are ENHRY and SYGVKD. CDR3 DNA: TGTGCCGCCTCGGGGCCCCTGTCAAGGGGACTGGGGGAGCAGTACTTC. This codes for CAASGPLSRGLGEQYF.

At least ten counts were recorded for this clonotype. This chain connects TRBV24-1 to TRBJ2-1; the match to TRBD2 covers 8 bases. This CDR3 region has 16 residues. Unmatched junction bases numbered 3, after V lost 2 bases and J lost 1 base. Germline lookup yields CDR1 KGHDR and CDR2 SFDVKD. CDR3 nucleotides: TGTGCCACCAGTGATTCTTTAGCGGGATCCTACAATGAGCAGTTCTTC. Residues: CATSDSLAGSYNEQFF.

This clonotype was counted between two and nine times. In this CDR3 the conserved last residue, phenylalanine or tryptophan, is missing, so a read error is likely. It is unclear where the CDR3 begins or ends on the DNA, so no DNA is shown, and the CDR3 is as TCRdb lists it. This chain links TRBV6-2 or TRBV6-3 with TRBJ2-3; the table names TRBD2, a call not compared with the DNA. Germline V gives CDR1 MNHEY, CDR2 SVGEGT. The CDR3 is 12 amino acids in total, end residues counted. The CDR3 is CASSYGGTSGYI.

The sample holds a few counts of this clonotype. The chain is built from TRBV4-1 and TRBJ2-1; TRBD1 agrees at 12 bases. The CDR3 is 16 residues long. Germline V gives CDR1 MGHRA, CDR2 YSYEKL. V was clipped by 4 bases and J by 8 bases; unmatched bases: 9. The DNA for the CDR3 is TGCGCCAGCAGCCGGGCCTGGGGGACAGGGGGCGATGAGCAGTTCTTC. It encodes CASSRAWGTGGDEQFF.